What follows is one TCR beta chain and its context. This sample stems from a study of blood T cell repertoires in COVID-19. Profiling relied on immunoSEQ multiplex PCR, and the TCRdb table lists in-frame clones only, not all of them. The repertoire includes 150,000 to 200,000 clones, 80% to 90% of them detected once, and under 9.5% sits in the top ten. From germline, CDR1 is ENHRY and CDR2 SYGVKD. Unmatched junction bases numbered 15, after V lost 4 bases and J lost 0 bases. This CDR3 has 20 amino acids. This rearrangement joins TRBV10-3 to TRBJ2-2; 9 bases are a match to TRBD2. This clonotype originated in a man aged 50-59 years with active or convalescent COVID-19. The sequenced material came from peripheral blood. Here the CDR3 DNA reads TGTGCCATCAGTGGGGATAGCGGGAGCACCATTCTGACGAACACCGGGGAGCTGTTTTTT. Translation gives CAISGDSGSTILTNTGELFF.